These T cell receptor beta chains were read from a single sample in a study of blood T cell repertoires in COVID-19. The data were produced by immunoSEQ multiplex PCR, yet TCRdb's version contains in-frame clones alone and is incomplete. The sample lists over 450,000 clones; about 89% were seen once. Input material: peripheral blood. All receptors derive from a woman in her fifties or sixties with COVID-19, enrolled during active disease. Each CDR3 is given with its conserved first and last residue. A D gene is named only where the DNA matches it firmly. Clone size appears in some rows only: once, few, many, or a class for an expanded clone.

J gene,D gene,clone size,V gene,CDR3 DNA,CDR3 protein
TRBJ1-2,.,.,TRBV19,TGTGCCAGTACCCATGCGGCCTCTCGAGTCCCCTACACCTTC,CASTHAASRVPYTF
TRBJ1-2,.,.,TRBV19,TGTGCCAGTAGTACAAGGGGGTATGGCTACACCTTC,CASSTRGYGYTF
TRBJ1-2,TRBD1,.,TRBV5-6,TGTGCCAGCAGCCCAAGGACAGGGGCGCACTATGGCTACACCTTC,CASSPRTGAHYGYTF
TRBJ2-2,.,.,TRBV4-2,TGTGCCAGCAGCCAAGCGGCAGGGGCGAACACCGGGGAGCTGTTTTTT,CASSQAAGANTGELFF
TRBJ2-3,TRBD2,.,TRBV7-3,TGTGCCAGCAGCCTATTAGCGGGGGGCAGGGATACGCAGTATTTT,CASSLLAGGRDTQYF
TRBJ2-7,TRBD2,.,TRBV4-1,TGCGCCAGCAGCCTCCTAGCGGGGGGGAGCTCCTACGAGCAGTACTTC,CASSLLAGGSSYEQYF
TRBJ2-1,.,.,TRBV6-5,TGTGCCAGCAGTTTTGCGGGTTACGAGGACAATGAGCAGTTCTTC,CASSFAGYEDNEQFF
TRBJ2-1,TRBD2,.,TRBV29-1,TGCAGCCTTCGGACTAGTCTGAGCTCCTACAATGAGCAGTTCTTC,CSLRTSLSSYNEQFF
TRBJ2-1,.,.,TRBV7-9,TGTGCCAGCAGCTTAGACATCCCAAGGAGCTCCTACAATGAGCAGTTCTTC,CASSLDIPRSSYNEQFF
TRBJ2-7,.,once,TRBV6-5,TGTGCCAGCAGTTACTCTCAGGGGACCGCCCCCTACGAGCAGTACTTC,CASSYSQGTAPYEQYF
TRBJ1-2,.,.,TRBV6-2/TRBV6-3,TGTGCCAGCAGTTACCCCAGGGGAGGCTACACCTTC,CASSYPRGGYTF
TRBJ2-7,.,.,TRBV2,TGTGCCAGCAGCCCCGACAGGCTCTCCTACGAGCAGTACTTC,CASSPDRLSYEQYF
TRBJ2-3,TRBD2,.,TRBV4-1,TGCGCCAGCAGCCCTTCAAGCGGGGTCCCACCAGATACGCAGTATTTT,CASSPSSGVPPDTQYF
TRBJ2-7,.,.,TRBV27,TGTGCCAGCAGTTTAGGGGGCGAGGCCGCCGGCTCCTACGAGCAGTACTTC,CASSLGGEAAGSYEQYF